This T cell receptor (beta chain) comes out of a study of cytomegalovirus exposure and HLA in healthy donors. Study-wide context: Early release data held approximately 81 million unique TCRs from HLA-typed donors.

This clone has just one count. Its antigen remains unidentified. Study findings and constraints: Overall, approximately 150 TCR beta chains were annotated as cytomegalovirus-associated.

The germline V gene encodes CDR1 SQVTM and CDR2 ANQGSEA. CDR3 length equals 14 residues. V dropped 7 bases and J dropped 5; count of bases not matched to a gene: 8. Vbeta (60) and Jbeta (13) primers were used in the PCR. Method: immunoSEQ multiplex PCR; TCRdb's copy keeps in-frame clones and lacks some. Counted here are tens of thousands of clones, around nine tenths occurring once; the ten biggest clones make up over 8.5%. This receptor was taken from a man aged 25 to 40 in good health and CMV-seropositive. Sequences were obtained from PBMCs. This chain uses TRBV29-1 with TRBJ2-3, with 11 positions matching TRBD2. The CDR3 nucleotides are TGCAGCGCTCTACTAGCGGGAGTAGGAGATACGCAGTATTTT. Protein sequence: CSALLAGVGDTQYF.